This T cell receptor beta chain was profiled in a study of T-cell memory formation after mild COVID-19. Study-level results: Memory from before infection featured some responding clones, which suggests cross-reactive memory joined.

The CDR3 has 14 amino acids. V lost 3 bases, J lost 7 bases, and 12 bases stayed unmatched. The V gene's germline CDR1 is DFQATT and CDR2 SNEGSKA (reference sequence). Each CDR3 protein gets one entry after TCRdb re-called the 5' RACE reads with MiXCR. The profile shows approximately 300,000 distinct CDR3 sequences, 8.2% of them singletons. To note about this clonotype: The antigen remains undetermined.

Sample: PBMCs or a T cell subset sorted from them (not recorded which). The chain recombines TRBV20-1 with TRBJ2-7, with TRBD2 identical over 7 bases. The TCR originated in a man between 18 and 29 years old who had mild COVID-19 (a few samples of this study predate the infection). Cell type and time point are not known. CDR3 sequence reads: CSARYTSEVEEQYF. The CDR3 DNA reads as TGCAGTGCTAGGTATACTAGCGAGGTGGAAGAGCAGTACTTC.